Described below is a single T cell receptor (beta chain) sequence and its context. Its antigen is not identified. The germline gene is not matched at one end of the junction; a read error may be the cause. RNA transcripts were the source from which TCR beta CDR3 regions were amplified. After a first-round RT-PCR with HTBI primers, a second-round multiplex PCR was run. In TCRdb, the multiplex PCR reads were re-called with MiXCR into one record per CDR3 protein. Here the sample spans roughly 700,000 distinct CDR3 sequences, about 44% being singletons. This sample is part of a study of Graves' ophthalmopathy and Graves' hyperthyroidism. Whole-study results and caveats: Distinction of ophthalmopathy from stable hyperthyroidism by a 13-signature model reached roughly 88% sensitivity and 81.08% specificity.

Germline CDR1 SGHAT, CDR2 FQDESV (reference sequence). This CDR3 is 14 amino acids long. The sample taken for sequencing was peripheral blood. This receptor was identified in an adult man with Graves' ophthalmopathy. This chain uses TRBV11-1 with TRBJ2-7; D gene ambiguous. The CDR3 region has the DNA TGCGCCAGCAGCCCCGAAGACCAGTACTACGAGCAGTACTTC. Encoded protein: CASSPEDQYYEQYF.